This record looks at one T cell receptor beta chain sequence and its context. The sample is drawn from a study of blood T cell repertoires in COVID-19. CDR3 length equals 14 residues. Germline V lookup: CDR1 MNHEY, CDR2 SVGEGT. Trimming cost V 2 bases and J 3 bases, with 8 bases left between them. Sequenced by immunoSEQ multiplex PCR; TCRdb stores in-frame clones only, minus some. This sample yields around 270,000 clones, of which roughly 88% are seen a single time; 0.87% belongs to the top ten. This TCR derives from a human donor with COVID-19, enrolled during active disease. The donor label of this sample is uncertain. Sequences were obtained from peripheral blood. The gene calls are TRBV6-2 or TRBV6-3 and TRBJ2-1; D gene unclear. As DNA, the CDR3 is TGTGCCAGCAGTTACGAGGCCTTCTACAATGAGCAGTTCTTC. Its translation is CASSYEAFYNEQFF.